This T cell receptor beta chain was captured by sequencing in a study of OX40 agonist ivuxolimab in advanced cancers. For the study at large: Hepatocellular carcinoma, melanoma, renal cell or head and neck cancer affected the dose-escalation patients.

The study's findings and limits: Antigen targets of the expanded peripheral T cells went undetermined. There was clonal expansion of CD4+ and CD8+ blood T cells by week 6 at 0.1 to 3.0 mg/kg.

Drawing of blood for sampling happened at baseline, at cycle 4 day 1, and at cycle 7 day 1. This clone was observed a single time. Its matching antigen is unknown. V gave up 0 bases and J gave up 4 bases, with 13 bases separating them. Germline values: CDR1 SGDLS, CDR2 YYNGEE. The CDR3 spans 15 residues. TCRdb's copy holds only in-frame clones and misses some; the assay was immunoSEQ multiplex PCR. The sample records tens of thousands of clones, under 90% being singletons. This TCR was recovered from an adult with an advanced solid tumor such as melanoma, head and neck, liver or kidney cancer. This sequence joins TRBV9 and TRBJ2-5; D possibly matches TRBD1 or TRBD2 (5 bases each). This sample comprised CD4+ or CD8+ T cells sorted from blood, obtained in a trial of the OX40 agonist ivuxolimab. CDR3 in amino acids: CASSVAEERGETQYF. The CDR3 DNA sequence: TGTGCCAGCAGCGTAGCGGAGGAGAGGGGAGAGACCCAGTACTTC. Full variable domain (remainder filled in from reference TRBV9 and TRBJ2-5): DSGVTQTPKHLITATGQRVTLRCSPRSGDLSVYWYQQSLDQGLQFLIQYYNGEERAKGNILERFSAQQFPDLHSELNLSSLELGDSALYFCASSVAEERGETQYFGPGTRLLVL.